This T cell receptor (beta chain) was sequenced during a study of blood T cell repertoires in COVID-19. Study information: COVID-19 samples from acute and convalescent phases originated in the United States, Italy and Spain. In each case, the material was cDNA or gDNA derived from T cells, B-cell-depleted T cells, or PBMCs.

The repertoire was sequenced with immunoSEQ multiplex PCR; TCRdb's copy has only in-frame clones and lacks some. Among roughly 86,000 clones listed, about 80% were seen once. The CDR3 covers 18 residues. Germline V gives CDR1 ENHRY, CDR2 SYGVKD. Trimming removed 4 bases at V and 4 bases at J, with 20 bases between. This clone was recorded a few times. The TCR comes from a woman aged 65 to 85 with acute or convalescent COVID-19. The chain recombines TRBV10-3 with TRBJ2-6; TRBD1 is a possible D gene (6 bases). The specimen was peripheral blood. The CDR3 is CAISGTPEQGSGANVLTF. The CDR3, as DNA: TGTGCCATCAGTGGGACACCAGAACAGGGATCCGGGGCCAACGTCCTGACTTTC.